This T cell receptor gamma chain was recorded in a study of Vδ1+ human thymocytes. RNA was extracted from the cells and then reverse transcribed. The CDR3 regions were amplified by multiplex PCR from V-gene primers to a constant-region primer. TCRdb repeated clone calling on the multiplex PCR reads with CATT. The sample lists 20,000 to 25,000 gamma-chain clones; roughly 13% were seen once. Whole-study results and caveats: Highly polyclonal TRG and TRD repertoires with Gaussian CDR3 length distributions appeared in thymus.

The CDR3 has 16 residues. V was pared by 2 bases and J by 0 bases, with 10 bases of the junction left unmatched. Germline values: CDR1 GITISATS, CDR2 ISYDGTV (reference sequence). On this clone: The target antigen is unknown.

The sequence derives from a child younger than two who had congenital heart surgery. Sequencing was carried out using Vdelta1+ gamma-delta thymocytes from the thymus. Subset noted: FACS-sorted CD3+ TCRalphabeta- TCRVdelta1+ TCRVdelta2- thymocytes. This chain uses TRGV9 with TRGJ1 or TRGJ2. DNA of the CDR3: TGTGCCTTGTGGGAGGCGAGGGGCTTGAATTATTATAAGAAACTCTTT. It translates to CALWEARGLNYYKKLF.